The source of this T cell receptor (beta chain) is a study of T cell responses to AZD1222 COVID-19 vaccine. Study-level information: The study pooled second doses at about 4 or about 12 weeks. Study-wide results and caveats: Donor demographics were predominantly white British with a female majority; clonal diversity may be underestimated. Sampled repertoires all dated from after the peak T cell response.

Sequenced by immunoSEQ multiplex PCR; TCRdb stores in-frame clones only, minus some. The table includes fewer than 150,000 clones, 87% detected once. On this clone itself: The antigen is unknown.

The CDR3 length is 15 residues. V lost 1 base to trimming and J lost 6 bases, with 13 bases between them. The germline gives CDR1 PRHDT, CDR2 FYEKMQ (reference sequence). V gene TRBV13 combines with J gene TRBJ2-1; no clear D. Here the sequenced sample was peripheral blood, taken on day 0 of AZD1222 vaccination. This TCR was recovered from an adult in good health. The CDR3 DNA reads TGTGCCAGCAGCTTAGCCCCCGCCAATGGCAATGAGCAGTTCTTC. This codes for CASSLAPANGNEQFF.